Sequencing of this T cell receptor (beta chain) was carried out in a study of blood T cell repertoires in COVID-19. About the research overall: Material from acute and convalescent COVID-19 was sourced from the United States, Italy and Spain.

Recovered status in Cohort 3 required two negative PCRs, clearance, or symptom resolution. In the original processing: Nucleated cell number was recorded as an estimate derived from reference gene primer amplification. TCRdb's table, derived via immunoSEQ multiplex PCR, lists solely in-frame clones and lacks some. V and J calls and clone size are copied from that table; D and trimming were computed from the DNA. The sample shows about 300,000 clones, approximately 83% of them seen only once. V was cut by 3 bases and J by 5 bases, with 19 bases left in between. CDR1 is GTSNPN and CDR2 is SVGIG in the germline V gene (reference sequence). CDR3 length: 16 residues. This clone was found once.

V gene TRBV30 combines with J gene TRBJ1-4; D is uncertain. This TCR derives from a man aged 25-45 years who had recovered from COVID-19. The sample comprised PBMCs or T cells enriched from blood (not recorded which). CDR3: CAWSRRTKSLNEKLFF. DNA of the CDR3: TGTGCCTGGAGCCGAAGAACAAAGTCCTTAAATGAAAAACTGTTTTTT.